The source of this TCR beta chain is a study of blood T cell repertoires in COVID-19. Study-wide context: From the United States, Italy and Spain came samples of acute and convalescent COVID-19. T cells, B-cell-depleted T cells, or PBMCs provided the cDNA or gDNA that served as material.

The study assigned cohorts using participant-reported clinical history. In the source study's methods: Quantification of nucleated cells was approximated via reference gene primer amplification. Method: immunoSEQ multiplex PCR; TCRdb's copy keeps in-frame clones and lacks some. V, J and clone size are taken as reported in that table, and D and trimming were inferred from the DNA itself. This table has approximately 250,000 clones, 80% to 95% appearing once. Germline V gives CDR1 SGHTA, CDR2 FQGNSA. The CDR3 is 14 residues long. The V and J ends lost 2 bases and 5 bases respectively, with 13 bases between them.

The sample consisted of PBMCs or T cells enriched from blood (not recorded which). The TCR originated in a man in his forties who had been exposed to COVID-19. The rearrangement uses TRBV7-2 and TRBJ2-7, with a tentative D call TRBD1 (6 bases). The CDR3: CASSLSPGVDEQYF. DNA of the CDR3: TGTGCCAGCAGCTTATCTCCAGGGGTAGACGAGCAGTACTTC. Variable domain in full (rest from reference TRBV7-2 and TRBJ2-7): GAGVSQSPSNKVTEKGKDVELRCDPISGHTALYWYRQSLGQGLEFLIYFQGNSAPDKSGLPSDRFSAERTGGSVSTLTIQRTQQEDSAVYLCASSLSPGVDEQYFGPGTRLTVT.